This TCR beta chain was profiled in a study of response to subunit inactivated influenza vaccine. TCRdb passed the RT-PCR reads through MiXCR, listing each CDR3 protein once. The sample includes about 610,000 distinct CDR3 sequences, around 15% of them seen just once. This clonotype has only a few counts. The sequencing used PBMCs from blood, collected approximately 12 days after vaccination. The TCR sequence derives from a man between 45 and 60 years old who received an inactivated influenza vaccine.

CDR3: CASSLMIGEMPQHF. CDR3 in DNA: TGTGCCAGCAGCTTAATGATAGGGGAGATGCCCCAGCATTTT. The chain is built from TRBV7-2 and TRBJ1-5, with D possibly TRBD1 on 5 matching bases. The germline V gene encodes CDR1 SGHTA and CDR2 FQGNSA. The V end lost 2 bases, the J end lost 9 bases, and 14 bases lay between the germline ends. The CDR3 spans 14 residues. The full variable domain, in which reference TRBV7-2 and TRBJ1-5 provide the parts outside the CDR3, is GAGVSQSPSNKVTEKGKDVELRCDPISGHTALYWYRQSLGQGLEFLIYFQGNSAPDKSGLPSDRFSAERTGGSVSTLTIQRTQQEDSAVYLCASSLMIGEMPQHFGDGTRLSIL.